The clone carrying this T cell receptor (beta chain) was counted ten times or more. Its antigen is unidentified. Germline CDR1 reads LNHDA; CDR2 reads SQIVND (reference sequence). There are 15 residues in the CDR3. J lost 2 bases, V lost 6 bases, and 6 bases had no gene match. The data were taken from a study of Graves' ophthalmopathy and Graves' hyperthyroidism. General study findings and limits: Detection in blood was also observed for most expanded thyroid clonotypes above 0.001 frequency.

Amplification targeted the TCR beta CDR3 regions, with RNA transcripts as the source material. HTBI primers primed a first-round RT-PCR, and a second-round multiplex PCR followed. MiXCR was run by TCRdb on the multiplex PCR reads, yielding one entry per CDR3 protein. Counted here are around 660,000 distinct CDR3 sequences, over 40% occurring once; the ten biggest clones make up more than 2.5%. Moderate-to-severe activity, CAS at least 3, NOSPECS at least 4 and duration under 3 months characterized donors with ophthalmopathy. The evidence that diagnosis relied on was clinical symptoms, serum thyroxine, TRAb, thyroid ultrasound and orbital computed tomography. PBMCs were isolated by Ficoll-Paque density gradient centrifugation, using over 9.5 ml of fresh peripheral blood as the starting material.

The material sequenced was peripheral blood. The TCR comes from an adult man with Graves' ophthalmopathy. The V call is TRBV19, the J call TRBJ1-4; 7 bases are a match to TRBD1. The CDR3 spells CASRRQGGTNEKLFF. CDR3 DNA sequence: TGTGCCAGTAGGCGACAGGGAGGGACTAATGAAAAACTGTTTTTT.